A single sample gave rise to the 12 T cell receptor beta chains below, sequenced in a study of graft-versus-host responses after intestinal transplantation. Clones were read by immunoSEQ multiplex PCR, and TCRdb kept only the in-frame ones, dropping some. The data show 70,000 or so clones, under 90% seen once. Antigens for these TCRs are unknown. Sequencing used unstimulated CD4+ T cells sorted from spleen or lymph node cells, obtained before transplant. Source of these receptors: a human donor who was the organ donor for an intestinal transplant.

A few counts support this clone. The chain uses TRBV18 and TRBJ1-1; 8 bases agree with TRBD1. V lost 6 bases and J lost 1; bases outside the gene matches: 4. Germline values: CDR1 KGHSH, CDR2 LQKENI. This CDR3 contains 14 residues. The CDR3 reads CASSPTGANTEAFF. CDR3 nucleotides: TGTGCCAGCTCGCCGACAGGGGCGAACACTGAAGCTTTCTTT.

CDR3 bases: TGTGCCAGCAGGAGCAGGGGGATCTCCTACGAGCAGTACGTC. This encodes CASRSRGISYEQYV. The chain recombines TRBV28 with TRBJ2-7; 7 bases line up with TRBD1. The CDR3 spans 14 residues. CDR1 MDHEN and CDR2 SYDVKM come from the germline V gene. J gave up 0 bases and V 6 bases, and 5 bases lay outside the gene matches.

V usage is TRBV6-5 and J usage is TRBJ1-2, with 8 bases matching TRBD1. V dropped 6 bases and J dropped 8; count of bases not matched to a gene: 11. CDR3 length: 14 amino acids. The germline V gene encodes CDR1 MNHEY and CDR2 SVGAGI. CDR3 bases: TGTGCCAGCAGGGCAGGGGGCGCGGTCTACGGCTACACCTTC. Its protein is CASRAGGAVYGYTF.

The chain has TRBV4-2 and TRBJ1-5, with 8 bases aligning to TRBD1. The germline CDR1 and CDR2 sequences are LGHNA and YNFKEQ. The CDR3 consists of 16 residues. Trimming cost V 0 bases and J 3 bases; bases outside gene matches: 4. The CDR3 nucleotides are TGTGCCAGCAGCCAAGAGAGGGACAGGCCCAATCAGCCCCAGCATTTT. Translated, it gives CASSQERDRPNQPQHF.

The chain recombines TRBV28 with TRBJ2-4; TRBD2 agrees at 13 bases. Germline CDR1 reads MDHEN; CDR2 reads SYDVKM. The CDR3 consists of 17 residues. The V segment lost 6 bases and the J segment 3 bases; nucleotides outside the gene matches: 8. The CDR3 region is CASSPTSGGAGKNIQYF. DNA of the CDR3: TGTGCCAGCAGCCCTACTAGCGGGGGGGCTGGCAAAAACATTCAGTACTTC.

V usage is TRBV9 and J usage is TRBJ1-5; D may be TRBD1 (6 bases). CDR1 and CDR2 (germline): SGDLS, YYNGEE. V was cut by 3 bases and J by 4 bases, with 8 bases left in between. The CDR3 extends over 13 amino acids. CDR3 in amino acids: CASSGGTNQPQHF. Here the CDR3 DNA reads TGTGCCAGCAGCGGAGGGACAAATCAGCCCCAGCATTTT.

This chain joins TRBV29-1 and TRBJ2-1; a weak D match, TRBD2 (5 bases). Germline V lookup: CDR1 SQVTM, CDR2 ANQGSEA. This CDR3 is 11 amino acids long. The germline V and J ends were trimmed by 5 bases and 4 bases, with 6 bases remaining between them. The CDR3 sequence: CSVQRYNEQFF. For the CDR3, the DNA is TGCAGCGTTCAGCGGTACAATGAGCAGTTCTTC.

This chain uses TRBV4-3 with TRBJ1-3, with D hard to call. Germline CDR1 LGHNA, CDR2 YSLEER. Between the trimmed V and J ends, which lost 0 bases and 0 bases, there was a span of 15 bases. The CDR3 spans 18 residues. This CDR3 reads CASSQDLGVWSSGNTIYF. The CDR3 DNA reads as TGCGCCAGCAGCCAAGATCTCGGGGTGTGGTCCTCTGGAAACACCATATATTTT.

For this clone: Because the CDR3 is missing its conserved closing phenylalanine or tryptophan, this is likely a read error. No DNA is shown, since the ends of the CDR3 on it are uncertain; the CDR3 is the one TCRdb lists. This chain links TRBV7-7 with TRBJ2-7; the table's D call of TRBD2 was not tested on the DNA. The CDR3 length is 9 residues, termini included. The V gene's germline CDR1 is SSHAT and CDR2 FNYEAQ (reference sequence). The CDR3 reads CASSSGFVG.

The J gene is TRBJ2-2, the V gene TRBV5-1; TRBD2 is a possible D gene (5 bases). CDR3 size: 14 residues. V dropped 0 bases and J dropped 7 bases, with 10 bases sitting between them. Germline values: CDR1 SGHRS, CDR2 YFSETQ. The CDR3 spells CASSLGLADGELFF. The CDR3 nucleotides read TGCGCCAGCAGCTTGGGTCTAGCAGACGGGGAGCTGTTTTTT.

This rearrangement joins TRBV2 to TRBJ1-4; tentatively, D is TRBD1 (6 bases). Germline loops: CDR1 SNHLY, CDR2 FYNNEI. Trimming stripped 3 bases from V and 8 bases from J, with 13 bases between. This CDR3 region has 14 residues. The CDR3 here is CASSDGGAGEKLFF. The CDR3 nucleotides read TGTGCCAGCAGTGACGGGGGGGCGGGGGAAAAACTGTTTTTT.

The V and J genes are TRBV28 and TRBJ2-3, with 15 bases matching TRBD2. This CDR3 is built from 17 residues. V shed 2 bases, J shed 6 bases, and the junction held 6 bases outside the gene matches. CDR1 and CDR2 from the germline V gene are MDHEN and SYDVKM. CDR3 in DNA: TGTGCCAGCAGTTTACCCGGACTAGCGGGGGGGAAGGATACGCAGTATTTT. It translates to CASSLPGLAGGKDTQYF.